Shown below are 20 T cell receptor beta chains from a single sample sequenced in a study of blood T cell repertoires in COVID-19. Method: immunoSEQ multiplex PCR; TCRdb's copy keeps in-frame clones and lacks some. The repertoire holds 200,000 to 250,000 clones, with 85% to 90% as singletons. The sequencing sample was made of peripheral blood. The receptors here all came from a man between 25 and 39 years old with COVID-19, enrolled during active disease.

The chain recombines TRBV27 with TRBJ2-2; D remains ambiguous. Germline V gene sequence: CDR1 MNHEY, CDR2 SMNVEV (reference sequence). V was clipped by 7 bases and J by 1 base, with 7 bases between them. The CDR3 runs 13 residues. The CDR3 DNA reads TGTGCCAGCACTTCCTTGAACACCGGGGAGCTGTTTTTT. Protein sequence: CASTSLNTGELFF.

The chain couples TRBV6-5 to TRBJ2-7; 8 bases are shared with TRBD2. The V gene's germline CDR1 is MNHEY and CDR2 SVGAGI. V dropped 7 bases and J dropped 6; count of bases not matched to a gene: 11. The CDR3 covers 14 residues. CDR3 in DNA: TGTGCCAGCACGGGAGGGGTTGGTCCCCTCGAGCAGTACTTC. This codes for CASTGGVGPLEQYF.

The V gene is TRBV2, the J gene TRBJ1-1, with a weak D call TRBD1 (6 bases). V gave up 8 bases and J gave up 4 bases, with 23 bases separating them. There are 16 residues in the CDR3. The germline V gene has CDR1 SNHLY and CDR2 FYNNEI. CDR3 in amino acids: CASHTAGGADGTEAFF. CDR3 DNA: TGTGCCAGCCACACGGCCGGGGGGGCGGACGGCACTGAAGCTTTCTTT.

This chain uses TRBV19 with TRBJ1-2; no clear D. The CDR3 extends over 16 amino acids. V lost 6 bases and J 4 bases, leaving 21 bases between the germline ends. Germline-derived CDR1 and CDR2 are LNHDA and SQIVND (reference sequence). The CDR3 DNA is TGTGCCAGTAGGCCCGAGACACCTACCTCCTCCTATGGCTACACCTTC. Its protein is CASRPETPTSSYGYTF. The full variable domain, in which reference TRBV19 and TRBJ1-2 provide the parts outside the CDR3, is DGGITQSPKYLFRKEGQNVTLSCEQNLNHDAMYWYRQDPGQGLRLIYYSQIVNDFQKGDIAEGYSVSREKKESFPLTVTSAQKNPTAFYLCASRPETPTSSYGYTFGSGTRLTVV.

The chain has TRBV19 and TRBJ2-2; no clear D. Trimming cost V 5 bases and J 8 bases, with 18 bases left between them. From germline, CDR1 is LNHDA and CDR2 SQIVND (reference sequence). The CDR3 has 15 residues. The CDR3: CASSPFLLSSGELFF. CDR3 coding DNA: TGTGCCAGTAGTCCGTTCCTCCTTTCGTCTGGGGAGCTGTTTTTT.

The chain uses TRBV5-4 and TRBJ2-1; 7 bases agree with TRBD1. This CDR3 has 16 residues. V shed 3 bases and J 7 bases; nucleotides not matched to a gene: 13. The germline gives CDR1 SGHNT, CDR2 YYREEE (reference sequence). The CDR3 loop reads CASSSWTGGPVNEQFF. The CDR3 bases are TGTGCCAGCAGCTCGTGGACAGGCGGGCCGGTTAATGAGCAGTTCTTC.

Only one count was recorded for this clone. Written as DNA, the CDR3 is TGTGCCAGCAGTCCAGATCCACACAGGGAGGGGGATGAAAAACTGTTTTTT. It specifies CASSPDPHREGDEKLFF. This chain links TRBV27 with TRBJ1-4; D is possibly TRBD1 (6 bases). The CDR3 is 17 amino acids. Germline values: CDR1 MNHEY, CDR2 SMNVEV (reference sequence). The V end was cut by 5 bases, the J end by 6 bases, with 22 bases between.

The rearrangement links TRBV10-2 to TRBJ2-5; 12 nucleotides line up with TRBD2. The CDR3 loop spans 15 amino acids. J was trimmed by 5 bases and V by 2 bases; bases with no gene match: 3. Per the germline V gene, CDR1 is WSHSY and CDR2 is SAAADI. CDR3 sequence reads: CASSERLAGVETQYF. CDR3 DNA: TGCGCCAGCAGTGAGAGACTAGCGGGAGTGGAGACCCAGTACTTC.

The chain couples TRBV7-8 to TRBJ1-6; D possibly corresponds to TRBD1 (5 bases). CDR1 SGHVS and CDR2 FQNEAQ come from the germline V gene. The CDR3 loop spans 13 amino acids. Trimming took off 5 bases at V and 6 bases at J, with 8 bases between the two ends. CDR3 coding DNA: TGTGCCAGCAGCCTGGACACTAATTCACCCCTCCACTTT. Its protein is CASSLDTNSPLHF.

This sequence joins TRBV12-5 and TRBJ1-5; 8 nucleotides match TRBD1. Germline CDR1 and CDR2: LGHNT and FRNRAP. Trimming at V came to 7 bases and at J to 5 bases, leaving 7 bases not matched to a gene. The CDR3 is 14 amino acids. The CDR3 loop is CASALGQGDQPQHF. CDR3 nucleotides: TGTGCTAGTGCCCTCGGACAGGGCGATCAGCCCCAGCATTTT.

V and J are TRBV30 and TRBJ1-5; tentative D call: TRBD1 (5 bases). The CDR3 length is 14 residues. V lost 5 bases and J lost 9, with 20 bases in between. Germline lookup yields CDR1 GTSNPN and CDR2 SVGIG (reference sequence). This chain's CDR3 is CAWSGGLAGGPQHF. Written as DNA, the CDR3 is TGTGCCTGGTCGGGGGGACTGGCGGGAGGGCCCCAGCATTTT.

V usage is TRBV6-6 and J usage is TRBJ2-1; tentatively, D is TRBD2 (6 bases). The CDR3 length is 15 residues. Germline values: CDR1 MNHNY, CDR2 SVGAGI (reference sequence). Trimming cost V 2 bases and J 2 bases, with 10 bases left between them. Here the CDR3 reads CASSYPAGTYNEQFF. CDR3 sequence (DNA): TGTGCCAGCAGTTACCCAGCGGGCACCTACAATGAGCAGTTCTTC.

Note on this clone: At one end the junction does not follow the germline gene, possibly because of a read error. The chain is built from TRBV2 and TRBJ2-7; the D gene is possibly TRBD1 (5 bases). The germline CDR1 and CDR2 sequences are SNHLY and FYNNEI. The CDR3 is 12 amino acids. CDR3 protein: CASSEDGLGPHF. DNA of the CDR3: TGTGCCAGCAGTGAAGACGGGTTGGGGCCACATTTC.

CDR3 bases: TGTGCCGTGGAGGGCCAACTCGCGGGTGAGCAGTTCTTC. Its translation is CAVEGQLAGEQFF. The J gene is TRBJ2-1, the V gene TRBV24-1; TRBD2 is a possible D gene (6 bases). The CDR3 spans 13 residues. Trimming left V 12 bases short and J 9 bases short, with 20 bases between. Germline V lookup: CDR1 KGHDR, CDR2 SFDVKD.

The chain recombines TRBV6-1 with TRBJ2-2; 8 bases fit TRBD1. The length of the CDR3 is 16 residues. Germline CDR1 reads MNHNS; CDR2 reads SASEGT. Losses at the gene ends were 6 bases for V and 4 bases for J; bases not matched to a gene: 10. This chain's CDR3 is CASREPTGALTGELFF. In DNA, the CDR3 is TGTGCCAGCAGGGAACCGACAGGGGCCCTCACCGGGGAGCTGTTTTTT.

The rearrangement uses TRBV25-1 and TRBJ1-1, with TRBD1 matching over 7 bases. V was pared by 3 bases and J by 5 bases, with 6 bases of the junction left unmatched. There are 14 residues in the CDR3. Germline V gene sequence: CDR1 MGHDK, CDR2 SYGVNS. The CDR3 sequence is CASSDADRVTEAFF. The CDR3 coding sequence is TGTGCCAGCAGTGACGCCGACAGGGTGACTGAAGCTTTCTTT.

A single count supports this clone. V is TRBV29-1 and J is TRBJ2-6, with D unresolved. V lost 3 bases to trimming and J lost 1 base, with 7 bases between them. The CDR3 is 14 amino acids. The germline CDR1 and CDR2 sequences are SQVTM and ANQGSEA. DNA of the CDR3: TGCAGCGTTGAGTCGGGTTCTGGGGCCAACGTCCTGACTTTC. It is translated as CSVESGSGANVLTF.

The V and J genes are TRBV29-1 and TRBJ1-1; 7 bases map to TRBD1. Losses at the gene ends were 7 bases for V and 4 bases for J; bases not matched to a gene: 12. CDR1 is SQVTM, CDR2 ANQGSEA, per germline. The CDR3 contains 14 residues. CDR3 sequence: CSAAQTGSATEAFF. The CDR3, as DNA: TGCAGCGCTGCCCAGACAGGGTCGGCCACTGAAGCTTTCTTT.

The rearrangement uses TRBV4-2 and TRBJ2-7; TRBD1 matches 8 bases. V was pared by 0 bases and J by 0 bases, with 10 bases of the junction left unmatched. CDR3 size: 18 residues. CDR1 LGHNA and CDR2 YNFKEQ come from the germline V gene. CDR3 sequence: CASSQDLTRTGISYEQYF. The CDR3 DNA reads TGTGCCAGCAGCCAAGATCTAACCCGGACAGGGATCTCCTACGAGCAGTACTTC.

This sequence joins TRBV7-2 and TRBJ2-1; 10 bases align to TRBD2. The junction had 11 bases not matched to a gene; V was cut back by 3 bases and J by 6 bases. This CDR3 is 17 amino acids long. The germline CDR1 and CDR2 sequences are SGHTA and FQGNSA. DNA of the CDR3: TGTGCCAGCAGCTTGCTTGGGATAGCGGGAGGAATCAATGAGCAGTTCTTC. Its protein product is CASSLLGIAGGINEQFF.